These T cell receptor beta chains were read from a single sample in a study of CD8 T cells in Susac syndrome. TCRdb fed the immunoSEQ multiplex PCR reads into MiXCR, producing one record per CDR3 protein. The table lists a few hundred thousand distinct CDR3 sequences, more than 85% of them singletons. Sequencing used CD8+ T cells from PBMCs. All receptors derive from a human donor with multiple sclerosis. Both conserved end residues are trimmed from each CDR3.

>TRBV12-3/TRBV12-4|14
ASSPRDRVNTGELF
>TRBV7-9|10
AQWGDTGELF
>TRBV4-3|14
ASNQGGQGLNTEAF
>TRBV2|12
ASTEGQGRSGYT
>TRBV7-9|13
ASSHNVRLDTEAF
>TRBV2|11
ASGGTDLRGYT
>TRBV7-2|13
ASASPLAGAETQY
>TRBV29-1|11
SVVRGLSYEQY
>TRBV19|12
ASTETGVGNTIY
>TRBV7-3|19
ASSSFGLGGSGALHTDTQY
>TRBV2|13
ASSEDYGLGTEAF
>TRBV2|10
ASSEGGFGYT
>TRBV4-2|11
ASSQKGGSQQF